Here is one T cell receptor (beta chain) with its context. Its specificity is unknown. Libraries were prepared by immunoSEQ multiplex PCR; TCRdb keeps only in-frame clonotypes and omits some of them. This sample has tens of thousands of clones, with 90% found just once. The sample originates from a study of graft-versus-host responses after intestinal transplantation. Study-wide points: Clonal ratios of graft-versus-host to host-versus-graft in allografts were high for patients exhibiting graft-donor T cell macrochimerism.

The V segment lost 5 bases and the J segment 0 bases; nucleotides outside the gene matches: 5. The germline V gene has CDR1 SGHVS and CDR2 FNYEAQ. The CDR3 totals 15 residues. J is TRBJ1-1 and V is TRBV7-6, with TRBD1 matching over 8 bases. This clonotype was obtained from a human donor who was the organ donor for an intestinal transplant. Source: unstimulated CD8+ T cells sorted from spleen or lymph node cells, taken before transplant. The CDR3 protein is CASSDNRGMNTEAFF. Written as DNA, the CDR3 is TGTGCCAGCAGCGACAACAGGGGGATGAACACTGAAGCTTTCTTT.